The rows below give T cell receptor beta chains drawn from one sample of a study of blood T cell repertoires in COVID-19. Sequenced by immunoSEQ multiplex PCR; TCRdb stores in-frame clones only, minus some. The repertoire consists of a few hundred thousand clones, with 70% to 90% occurring once and the leading ten covering around 8%. Sequenced: peripheral blood. The receptors shown here come from a woman between 50 and 59 years old who had recovered from COVID-19. The CDR3 runs from the conserved cysteine through the conserved F or W.

J gene	V gene	CDR3 protein
TRBJ2-7	TRBV4-3	CASSQDTGSSYEQYF
TRBJ1-5	TRBV4-3	CASSQDRQGLGPQHF
TRBJ2-7	TRBV7-2	CASSLVSNEQYF
TRBJ1-1	TRBV7-8	CASSLGYNAFF
TRBJ1-5	TRBV5-5	CASSSRNSGGPQHF
TRBJ1-6	TRBV15	CATSRGGVGNSPLHF
TRBJ2-5	TRBV3-1/TRBV3-2	CASSQEGRLETQYF
TRBJ1-1	TRBV28	CASRDNVNEAFF
TRBJ1-4	TRBV7-9	CASDSGQGHEKLFF
TRBJ1-1	TRBV2	CASRERVAEAFF